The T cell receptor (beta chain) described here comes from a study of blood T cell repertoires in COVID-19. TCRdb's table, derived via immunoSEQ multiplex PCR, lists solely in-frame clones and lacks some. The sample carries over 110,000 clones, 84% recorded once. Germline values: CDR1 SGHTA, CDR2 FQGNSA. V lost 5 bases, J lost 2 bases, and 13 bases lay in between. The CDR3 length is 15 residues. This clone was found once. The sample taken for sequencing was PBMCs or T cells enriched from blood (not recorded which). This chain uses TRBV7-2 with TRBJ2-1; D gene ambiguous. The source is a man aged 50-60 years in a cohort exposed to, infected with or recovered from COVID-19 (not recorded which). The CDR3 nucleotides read TGTGCCAGCAGCCCACCTGGGCAGGCCTACAATGAGCAGTTCTTC. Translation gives CASSPPGQAYNEQFF.